A single sample is the source of the 30 T cell receptor beta chains below, sequenced in a study of Graves' ophthalmopathy and Graves' hyperthyroidism. Researchers took RNA transcripts and amplified TCR beta CDR3 regions from them. The first round was an RT-PCR with HTBI primers, and the second round was a multiplex PCR. TCRdb re-called the multiplex PCR reads through MiXCR, storing one row per CDR3 protein. The repertoire has 260,000 or so distinct CDR3 sequences, 45% to 55% of them found once; the top ten carry 40% to 55%. Sequencing was done on a sample of peripheral blood. These receptors were taken from an adult man with Graves' ophthalmopathy.

The genes are TRBV2 and TRBJ1-4, with D maybe TRBD1 (6 bases). Between the trimmed V and J ends, which lost 5 bases and 9 bases, there was a span of 13 bases. Germline-derived CDR1 and CDR2 are SNHLY and FYNNEI. CDR3 size: 13 residues. The CDR3 sequence: CASSPTGTQKLFF. The CDR3 DNA reads as TGTGCCAGCAGTCCCACAGGGACCCAAAAACTGTTTTTT.

There are a few counts of this clonotype. V and J are TRBV4-1 and TRBJ1-2, with D perhaps matching TRBD1 (5 bases). The CDR3 is 14 residues long. V was shortened by 0 bases and J by 7 bases, with 12 bases between the two germline ends. The V gene's germline CDR1 is MGHRA and CDR2 YSYEKL. CDR3 amino acids: CASSQEGDVVGYTF. CDR3 bases: TGCGCCAGCAGCCAAGAGGGGGATGTGGTTGGCTACACCTTC.

The table lists this clonotype with many counts. The chain links TRBV24-1 to TRBJ1-2; D is perhaps TRBD1 (6 bases). V was cut by 0 bases and J by 0 bases, with 10 bases left in between. Per germline, CDR1 KGHDR and CDR2 SFDVKD. There are 16 residues in the CDR3. CDR3 in amino acids: CATSDLKAGANYGYTF. The CDR3 DNA is TGTGCCACCAGTGATTTGAAGGCAGGGGCTAACTATGGCTACACCTTC.

V is TRBV9 and J is TRBJ2-5, with 10 nucleotides matching TRBD1. Unmatched junction bases numbered 6, after V lost 2 bases and J lost 5 bases. Germline CDR1 SGDLS, CDR2 YYNGEE. The CDR3 length is 15 residues. CDR3 DNA: TGTGCCAGCAGCGTCCGACAGGGGGCATGGGAGACCCAGTACTTC. Protein sequence: CASSVRQGAWETQYF.

This chain uses TRBV4-1 with TRBJ1-5, with D possibly TRBD1 on 5 matching bases. This CDR3 spans 18 amino acids. The germline CDR1 and CDR2 sequences are MGHRA and YSYEKL. The V end was cut by 0 bases, the J end by 0 bases, with 15 bases between. The CDR3 loop reads CASSQDPGPVNSNQPQHF. The CDR3 region has the DNA TGCGCCAGCAGCCAAGATCCGGGACCAGTTAATAGCAATCAGCCCCAGCATTTT.

The CDR3 region has the DNA TGTGCCAGCAGCGTAGAGAGTCAGGGGGGAGCCGGGGCCAACGTCCTGACTTTC. Translated: CASSVESQGGAGANVLTF. The chain carries TRBV9 and TRBJ2-6; TRBD1 is a possible D gene (7 bases). V was clipped by 0 bases and J by 4 bases, with 17 bases between them. The CDR3 is 18 residues long. Germline values: CDR1 SGDLS, CDR2 YYNGEE.

For this clonotype: Here the CDR3 omits its conserved ending phenylalanine or tryptophan, so a read error is the likely source. It is unclear where the CDR3 begins or ends on the DNA, so no DNA is shown, and the CDR3 is as TCRdb lists it. The V and J genes are TRBV5-6 and TRBJ1-3. Germline assignment: CDR1 SGHDT and CDR2 YYEEEE. The CDR3 is 8 amino acids long, termini counted. The CDR3 region is CASSLEGN.

This clonotype was counted a few times. The chain recombines TRBV11-2 with TRBJ2-5, with D unclear. Germline V lookup: CDR1 SGHAT, CDR2 FQNNGV. This CDR3 spans 14 amino acids. Trimming removed 3 bases from V and 3 bases from J, with 11 bases in between. In nucleotides, the CDR3 is TGTGCCAGCAGCTTTTTACGGCAGGAAGAGACCCAGTACTTC. Its translation: CASSFLRQEETQYF.

The V and J genes are TRBV29-1 and TRBJ1-4, with 7 bases matching TRBD1. J was trimmed by 5 bases and V by 2 bases; bases with no gene match: 5. The CDR3 spans 14 residues. Germline CDR1 reads SQVTM; CDR2 reads ANQGSEA. The CDR3 spells CSVESAGGNEKLFF. CDR3 coding DNA: TGCAGCGTTGAATCGGCAGGGGGAAATGAAAAACTGTTTTTT.

This sequence joins TRBV10-2 and TRBJ2-7; D is ambiguous. The germline V gene has CDR1 WSHSY and CDR2 SAAADI. CDR3 size: 14 residues. Trimming shortened V by 0 bases and J by 5 bases, and 11 bases separated the two germline ends. CDR3 nucleotides: TGCGCCAGCAGTGAGTCGAATAGGCGCCACGAGCAGTACTTC. Protein product: CASSESNRRHEQYF.

This clonotype was counted many times. The chain employs TRBV24-1 and TRBJ2-5, with 7 bases that match TRBD1. J gave up 5 bases and V 5 bases, and 13 bases lay outside the gene matches. Germline loops: CDR1 KGHDR, CDR2 SFDVKD. The CDR3 extends over 16 amino acids. The CDR3 is CATSGRTRQGEETQYF. The DNA of the CDR3 is TGTGCCACCAGTGGGAGAACGCGGCAGGGGGAGGAGACCCAGTACTTC.

This clonotype showed up many times. This sequence joins TRBV2 and TRBJ1-1, with a tentative D call TRBD1 (6 bases). This CDR3 has 12 residues. Germline-derived CDR1 and CDR2 are SNHLY and FYNNEI. In DNA, the CDR3 is TGTGCGAGTGGGGGCACGAACACTGAAGCTTTCTTT. As protein: CASGGTNTEAFF.

The chain is built from TRBV29-1 and TRBJ2-7, with 7 bases aligning to TRBD1. CDR3 length: 14 amino acids. V lost 2 bases to trimming and J lost 2 bases; unmatched junction nucleotides: 6. Germline V gives CDR1 SQVTM, CDR2 ANQGSEA. CDR3 in amino acids: CSVESRDSTYEQYF. The DNA for the CDR3 is TGCAGCGTTGAATCCCGGGACAGTACCTACGAGCAGTACTTC.

This clonotype was seen more than once but under ten times. The CDR3, as DNA: TGCAGTGCGGCACAGGGGGCAGGGAACACTGAAGCTTTCTTT. Translation: CSAAQGAGNTEAFF. This sequence joins TRBV20-1 and TRBJ1-1, with 9 bases identical to TRBD1. Germline CDR1 reads DFQATT; CDR2 reads SNEGSKA (reference sequence). With V trimmed by 6 bases and J by 1 base, 6 bases remained unmatched. The CDR3 contains 14 residues.

This clonotype was found many times. This rearrangement joins TRBV5-1 to TRBJ1-1, with D perhaps TRBD1 (5 bases). Trimming pared 5 bases from V and 0 bases from J, leaving 14 bases between. CDR1 and CDR2 from the germline V gene are SGHRS and YFSETQ. CDR3 size: 15 residues. This CDR3 reads CASSSVQGLNTEAFF. The CDR3 DNA follows: TGCGCCAGCAGTTCTGTGCAGGGTTTGAACACTGAAGCTTTCTTT.

The chain uses TRBV5-1 and TRBJ1-6, with TRBD1 identical over 10 bases. V lost 4 bases and J lost 10; bases outside the gene matches: 8. Looked up from germline, CDR1 is SGHRS and CDR2 is YFSETQ. The CDR3 length is 15 residues. CDR3 amino acids: CASSPGTGVESPLHF. The CDR3 bases are TGCGCCAGCAGCCCCGGGACAGGGGTAGAGTCACCCCTCCACTTT. The full variable domain, its missing parts supplied by reference TRBV5-1 and TRBJ1-6, is KAGVTQTPRYLIKTRGQQVTLSCSPISGHRSVSWYQQTPGQGLQFLFEYFSETQRNKGNFPGRFSGRQFSNSRSEMNVSTLELGDSALYLCASSPGTGVESPLHFGNGTRLTVT.

The chain uses TRBV11-2 and TRBJ1-6; D might be TRBD1 (6 bases). Germline loops: CDR1 SGHAT, CDR2 FQNNGV. V was pared by 9 bases and J by 13 bases, with 19 bases between. The CDR3 length is 13 residues. CDR3 coding DNA: TGTGCCAGTCCCCAAGGGGGGGAGAAGCCCCTCCACTTT. This translates into CASPQGGEKPLHF.

This clonotype occurred a few times. The chain joins TRBV7-3 to TRBJ2-5; 15 bases agree with TRBD2. V was clipped by 2 bases and J by 2 bases; unmatched bases: 6. This CDR3 region has 18 residues. CDR1 and CDR2 (germline): SGHTA, FQGTGA. DNA of the CDR3: TGTGCCAGCAGCTTAGGGACTAGCGGGAGGCCGTGGCAAGAGACCCAGTACTTC. This codes for CASSLGTSGRPWQETQYF.

The chain joins TRBV18 to TRBJ2-2, with TRBD1 matching 7 bases. The germline V gene has CDR1 KGHSH and CDR2 LQKENI. V was clipped by 6 bases and J by 1 base; unmatched bases: 8. This CDR3 has 16 residues. The CDR3 here is CASSSSTGRNTGELFF. The CDR3 coding sequence is TGTGCCAGCTCGTCTTCGACAGGGAGGAACACCGGGGAGCTGTTTTTT.

This clonotype was counted only a few times. The chain links TRBV19 to TRBJ1-2; the D gene is possibly TRBD1 (5 bases). The CDR3 has 14 amino acids. Germline V gives CDR1 LNHDA, CDR2 SQIVND (reference sequence). The germline V and J ends were trimmed by 7 bases and 1 base, with 13 bases remaining between them. The CDR3 nucleotides read TGTGCCAGTACCCAGAGGGGCATTAACTATGGCTACACCTTC. Protein: CASTQRGINYGYTF.

The sample holds a few counts of this clonotype. The rearrangement links TRBV2 to TRBJ2-7; 8 nucleotides match TRBD2. The CDR3 consists of 16 residues. Germline CDR1 and CDR2: SNHLY and FYNNEI. J was trimmed by 2 bases and V by 4 bases; bases with no gene match: 10. The CDR3 is CASSGTGGARAYEQYF. DNA of the CDR3: TGTGCCAGCAGTGGGACCGGGGGGGCCAGAGCCTACGAGCAGTACTTC.

The chain is built from TRBV7-3 and TRBJ1-1; D is unresolved. CDR3 length: 13 residues. The V gene's germline CDR1 is SGHTA and CDR2 FQGTGA. The V end was cut by 8 bases, the J end by 3 bases, with 13 bases between. The CDR3 here is CASSTYRDTEAFF. For the CDR3, the DNA is TGTGCCAGCTCAACTTATCGGGACACTGAAGCTTTCTTT. Full variable domain (rest looked up from reference TRBV7-3 and TRBJ1-1): GAGVSQTPSNKVTEKGKYVELRCDPISGHTALYWYRQSLGQGPEFLIYFQGTGAADDSGLPNDRFFAVRPEGSVSTLKIQRTERGDSAVYLCASSTYRDTEAFFGQGTRLTVV.

This clonotype was recorded a few times. The chain uses TRBV24-1 and TRBJ2-1; 16 bases align to TRBD2. The germline CDR1 and CDR2 sequences are KGHDR and SFDVKD. This CDR3 is 16 amino acids long. The ends lost 0 bases at V and 10 bases at J; junction bases unmatched: 2. In DNA form, the CDR3 reads TGTGCCACCAGTGATTTGGGGACTAGCGGGAGGGAGGAGCAGTTCTTC. Translating gives CATSDLGTSGREEQFF.

The chain employs TRBV7-9 and TRBJ1-2; the match to TRBD1 covers 8 bases. The V gene end was trimmed by 6 bases and the J gene end by 4 bases; junction bases not matched to a gene: 10. CDR1 is SEHNR, CDR2 FQNEAQ, per germline (reference sequence). CDR3 size: 15 residues. CDR3 nucleotides: TGTGCCAGCAGTGGTGGACAGGGCTTTGCCTATGGCTACACCTTC. This encodes CASSGGQGFAYGYTF.

This clonotype was picked up a small number of times. V gene TRBV4-1 combines with J gene TRBJ2-7; D remains ambiguous. The CDR3 totals 13 residues. From germline, CDR1 is MGHRA and CDR2 YSYEKL. Trimming left V 1 base short and J 1 base short, with 5 bases between. The CDR3 nucleotides read TGCGCCAGCAGCCAAGGGGCGTCCTACGAGCAGTACTTC. Its protein is CASSQGASYEQYF.

This clonotype showed up just a few times. The chain links TRBV29-1 to TRBJ2-5; TRBD1 is a possible D gene (7 bases). CDR3 length: 12 residues. From germline, CDR1 is SQVTM and CDR2 ANQGSEA. V lost 6 bases, J lost 5 bases, and 13 bases lay in between. The CDR3 sequence is CSVRGAGETQYF. CDR3 nucleotides: TGCAGCGTCAGGGGGGCGGGTGAGACCCAGTACTTC. The full variable domain, its missing parts supplied by reference TRBV29-1 and TRBJ2-5, is SAVISQKPSRDICQRGTSLTIQCQVDSQVTMMFWYRQQPGQSLTLIATANQGSEATYESGFVIDKFPISRPNLTFSTLTVSNMSPEDSSIYLCSVRGAGETQYFGPGTRLLVL.

The V gene is TRBV12-3 or TRBV12-4, the J gene TRBJ2-7; D is perhaps TRBD1 (6 bases). The ends were cut back, 5 bases at V and 5 bases at J, with 16 bases in the middle. This CDR3 is 14 amino acids long. The CDR3 region is CASSGGQGRNEQYF. CDR3 coding DNA: TGTGCCAGCAGTGGGGGCCAGGGACGGAACGAGCAGTACTTC.

This chain uses TRBV2 with TRBJ1-1, with D tentatively TRBD1 (5 bases). There are 13 residues in the CDR3. The V end lost 2 bases, the J end lost 3 bases, and 7 bases lay between the germline ends. The germline CDR1 and CDR2 sequences are SNHLY and FYNNEI. Here the CDR3 reads CASSELGHTEAFF. DNA of the CDR3: TGTGCCAGCAGTGAATTGGGGCACACTGAAGCTTTCTTT.

V gene TRBV24-1 combines with J gene TRBJ2-5; 8 nucleotides agree with TRBD1. Losses at the gene ends were 4 bases for V and 0 bases for J; bases not matched to a gene: 3. Germline V gene data show CDR1 as KGHDR and CDR2 as SFDVKD. The CDR3 loop spans 15 amino acids. As DNA, the CDR3 is TGTGCCACCAGTGAGCGGACAGGGTACCAAGAGACCCAGTACTTC. It specifies CATSERTGYQETQYF.

The rearrangement links TRBV19 to TRBJ2-2, with 8 bases that match TRBD2. CDR1 LNHDA and CDR2 SQIVND come from the germline V gene (reference sequence). With 7 bases clipped from V and 5 bases from J, the junction kept 6 bases outside the gene matches. This CDR3 comprises 14 residues. The CDR3: CASKRGTGTGELFF. The CDR3 DNA is TGTGCCAGTAAGCGGGGGACCGGGACCGGGGAGCTGTTTTTT.